One sample yielded the 6 T cell receptor beta chains listed below, sequenced in a study of blood T cell repertoires in COVID-19. Repertoires were generated with immunoSEQ multiplex PCR, while TCRdb's copy carries only in-frame clones and drops some. The sample lists roughly 230,000 clones, around 80% seen once, with more than 9% in the top ten. Input material: peripheral blood. The receptors stem from a woman aged 80 or over with COVID-19, enrolled during active disease.

The V gene is TRBV29-1, the J gene TRBJ2-5; TRBD2 agrees at 7 bases. Trimming at V came to 3 bases and at J to 5 bases, leaving 9 bases not matched to a gene. Germline CDR1 is SQVTM and CDR2 is ANQGSEA. This CDR3 comprises 14 residues. CDR3 nucleotide sequence: TGCAGCGTTGATTCCGGACTAGTTGGGGAGACCCAGTACTTC. This encodes CSVDSGLVGETQYF.

Concerning this clone itself: Other nucleotide sequences from this sample produce the same CDR3. The V gene is TRBV3-1 (or the pseudogene TRBV3-2), the J gene TRBJ1-5; 9 bases are shared with TRBD1. With V trimmed by 3 bases and J by 6 bases, 3 bases remained unmatched. The length of the CDR3 is 14 residues. CDR1 is LGHDT and CDR2 is YNNKEL in the germline V gene (reference sequence). The CDR3 DNA reads as TGTGCCAGCAGCCAGGGACAGGGTGGTCAGCCCCAGCATTTT. Encoded protein: CASSQGQGGQPQHF.

As DNA, the CDR3 is TGTGCAAGTCGCTTAAGACAGTCTTGGGCCAAAAACATTCAGTACTTC. The encoded protein is CASRLRQSWAKNIQYF. V usage is TRBV12-2 and J usage is TRBJ2-4; the D segment call TRBD1 is taken from the table without a DNA check. TRBV12-2 is described as a pseudogene. The CDR3 totals 16 residues.

The CDR3: CASSDPGVGEKLFF. Here the CDR3 DNA reads TGTGCCAGCAGCGACCCGGGGGTGGGTGAAAAACTGTTTTTT. The genes are TRBV3-1 (or the pseudogene TRBV3-2) and TRBJ1-4; possible D gene TRBD1, 5 bases. V lost 5 bases and J 7 bases, leaving 14 bases between the germline ends. The CDR3 covers 14 residues. In germline, CDR1 is LGHDT, CDR2 YNNKEL (reference sequence).

On this clone: Within the sample, other DNA sequences also encode this same CDR3. The V gene is TRBV6-6, the J gene TRBJ1-1, with 8 bases matching TRBD1. Germline assignment: CDR1 MNHNY and CDR2 SVGAGI (reference sequence). V gave up 5 bases and J gave up 1 base; unmatched junction bases: 9. The CDR3 is 16 residues long. CDR3 coding DNA: TGTGCCAGCAGTCGAGGGACAGGACTACCGAACACTGAAGCTTTCTTT. The encoded protein is CASSRGTGLPNTEAFF.

This clone was counted once. V gene TRBV30 combines with J gene TRBJ2-7; 8 bases line up with TRBD1. The germline gives CDR1 GTSNPN, CDR2 SVGIG (reference sequence). The V and J ends lost 5 bases and 7 bases, in that order; junction bases with no gene match: 7. There are 12 residues in the CDR3. CDR3 nucleotide sequence: TGTGCCTGGGGGCAGGGGGCGGGGGAGCAGTACTTC. This encodes CAWGQGAGEQYF.